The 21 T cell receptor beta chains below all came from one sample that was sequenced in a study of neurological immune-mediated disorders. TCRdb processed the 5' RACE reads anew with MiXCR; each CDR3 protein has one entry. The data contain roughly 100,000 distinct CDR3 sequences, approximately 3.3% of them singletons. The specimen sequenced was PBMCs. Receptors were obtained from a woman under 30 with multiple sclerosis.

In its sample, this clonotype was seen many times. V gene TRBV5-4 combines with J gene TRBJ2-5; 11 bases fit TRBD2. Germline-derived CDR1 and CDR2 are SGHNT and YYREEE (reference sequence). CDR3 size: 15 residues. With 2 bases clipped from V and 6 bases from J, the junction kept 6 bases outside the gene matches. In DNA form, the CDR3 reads TGTGCCAGCAGCTTCAGTAGACTAGCGGGACAGACCCAGTACTTC. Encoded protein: CASSFSRLAGQTQYF.

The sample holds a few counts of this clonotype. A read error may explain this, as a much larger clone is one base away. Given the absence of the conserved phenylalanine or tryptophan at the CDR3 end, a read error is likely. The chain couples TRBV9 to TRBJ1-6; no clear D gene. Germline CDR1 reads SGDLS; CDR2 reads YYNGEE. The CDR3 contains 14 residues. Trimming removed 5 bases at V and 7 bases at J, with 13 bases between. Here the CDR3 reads CASRNPILNSPLHV. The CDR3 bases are TGTGCCAGCAGGAACCCCATCCTAAATTCACCCCTCCACGTT.

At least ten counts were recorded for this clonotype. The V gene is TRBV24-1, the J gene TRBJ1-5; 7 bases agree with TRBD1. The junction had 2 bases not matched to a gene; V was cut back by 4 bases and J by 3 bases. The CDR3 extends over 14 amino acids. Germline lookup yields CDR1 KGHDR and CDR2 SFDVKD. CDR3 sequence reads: CATSETGANQPQHF. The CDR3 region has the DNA TGTGCCACCAGTGAAACAGGGGCCAATCAGCCCCAGCATTTT.

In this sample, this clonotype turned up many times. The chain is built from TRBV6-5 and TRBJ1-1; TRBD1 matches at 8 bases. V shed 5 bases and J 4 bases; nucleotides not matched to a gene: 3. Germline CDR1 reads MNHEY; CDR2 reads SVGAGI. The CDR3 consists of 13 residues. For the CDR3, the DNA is TGTGCCAGCAGTGGGCAGGGGGCCACTGAAGCTTTCTTT. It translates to CASSGQGATEAFF.

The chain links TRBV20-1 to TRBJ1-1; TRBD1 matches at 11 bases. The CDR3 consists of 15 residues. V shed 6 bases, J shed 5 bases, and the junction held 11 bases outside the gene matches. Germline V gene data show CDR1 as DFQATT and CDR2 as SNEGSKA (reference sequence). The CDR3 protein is CSASGTGGSGTEAFF. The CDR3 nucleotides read TGCAGTGCGAGCGGGACAGGGGGAAGTGGGACTGAAGCTTTCTTT.

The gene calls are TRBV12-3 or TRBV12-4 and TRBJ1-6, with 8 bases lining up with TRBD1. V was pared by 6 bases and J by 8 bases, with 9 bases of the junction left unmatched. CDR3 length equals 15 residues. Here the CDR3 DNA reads TGTGCCAGCAGAGACGGGACAGGCCGAGATTCACCCCTCCACTTT. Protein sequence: CASRDGTGRDSPLHF.

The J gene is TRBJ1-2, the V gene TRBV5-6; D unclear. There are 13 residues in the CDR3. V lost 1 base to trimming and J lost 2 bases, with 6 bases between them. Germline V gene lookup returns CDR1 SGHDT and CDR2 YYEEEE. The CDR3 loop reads CASSLSQNYGYTF. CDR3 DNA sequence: TGTGCCAGCAGCTTGAGTCAGAACTATGGCTACACCTTC.

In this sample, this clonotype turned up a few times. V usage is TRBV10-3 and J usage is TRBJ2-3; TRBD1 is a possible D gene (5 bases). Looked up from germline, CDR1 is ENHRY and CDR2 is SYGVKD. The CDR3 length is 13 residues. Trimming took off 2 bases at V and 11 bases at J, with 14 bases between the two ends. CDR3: CAISETTGQEQYF. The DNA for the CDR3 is TGTGCCATCAGTGAGACCACAGGCCAGGAGCAGTATTTT.

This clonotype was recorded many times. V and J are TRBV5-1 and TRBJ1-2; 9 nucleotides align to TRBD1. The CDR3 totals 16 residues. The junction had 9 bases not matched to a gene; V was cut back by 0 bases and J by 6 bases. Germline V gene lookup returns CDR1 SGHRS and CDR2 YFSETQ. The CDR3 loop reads CASSLDVGQGSHGYTF. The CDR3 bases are TGCGCCAGCAGCTTGGACGTGGGACAGGGCTCGCATGGCTACACCTTC. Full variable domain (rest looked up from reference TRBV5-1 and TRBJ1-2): KAGVTQTPRYLIKTRGQQVTLSCSPISGHRSVSWYQQTPGQGLQFLFEYFSETQRNKGNFPGRFSGRQFSNSRSEMNVSTLELGDSALYLCASSLDVGQGSHGYTFGSGTRLTVV.

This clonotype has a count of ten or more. The CDR3 sequence is CASSSLAGTQETQYF. The CDR3 DNA is TGTGCCAGCTCATCATTAGCGGGGACTCAAGAGACCCAGTACTTC. The chain has TRBV18 and TRBJ2-5; 8 bases align to TRBD2. Germline V gene sequence: CDR1 KGHSH, CDR2 LQKENI. The CDR3 runs to 15 residues. The junction had 7 bases not matched to a gene; V was cut back by 5 bases and J by 2 bases.

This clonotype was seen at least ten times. This CDR3 is CSALAGGFNEQYF. CDR3 nucleotide sequence: TGCAGTGCGCTAGCGGGAGGTTTTAACGAGCAGTACTTC. The V gene is TRBV20-1, the J gene TRBJ2-7; TRBD2 aligns across 11 bases. V lost 6 bases, J lost 5 bases, and 6 bases stayed unmatched. Germline V lookup: CDR1 DFQATT, CDR2 SNEGSKA (reference sequence). CDR3 size: 13 residues.

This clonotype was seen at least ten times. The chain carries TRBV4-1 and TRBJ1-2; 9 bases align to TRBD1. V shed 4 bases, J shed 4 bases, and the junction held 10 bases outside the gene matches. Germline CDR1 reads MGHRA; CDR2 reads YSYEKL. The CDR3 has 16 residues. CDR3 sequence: CASSLPGQGLGYGYTF. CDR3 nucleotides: TGCGCCAGCAGCCTACCAGGACAGGGGCTAGGCTATGGCTACACCTTC.

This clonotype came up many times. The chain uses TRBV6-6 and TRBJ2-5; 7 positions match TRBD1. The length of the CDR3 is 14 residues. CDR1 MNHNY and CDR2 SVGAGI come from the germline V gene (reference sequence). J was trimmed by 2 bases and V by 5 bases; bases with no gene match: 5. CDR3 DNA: TGTGCCAGCAGTCGACAGGGCCTACAAGAGACCCAGTACTTC. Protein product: CASSRQGLQETQYF.

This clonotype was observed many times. CDR3 bases: TGTGCCAGCAACGAGGGGGACAGATCCAATTCACCCCTCCACTTT. This translates into CASNEGDRSNSPLHF. This chain connects TRBV25-1 to TRBJ1-6, with 7 bases lining up with TRBD1. V shed 7 bases and J 7 bases; nucleotides not matched to a gene: 10. This CDR3 has 15 amino acids. Germline V gene data show CDR1 as MGHDK and CDR2 as SYGVNS.

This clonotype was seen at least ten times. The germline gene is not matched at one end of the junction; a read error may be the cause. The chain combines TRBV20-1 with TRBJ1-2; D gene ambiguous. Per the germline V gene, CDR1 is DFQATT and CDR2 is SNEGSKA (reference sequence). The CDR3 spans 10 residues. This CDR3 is CSARLQESHF. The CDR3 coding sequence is TGCAGTGCTAGGCTTCAAGAGTCCCACTTC.

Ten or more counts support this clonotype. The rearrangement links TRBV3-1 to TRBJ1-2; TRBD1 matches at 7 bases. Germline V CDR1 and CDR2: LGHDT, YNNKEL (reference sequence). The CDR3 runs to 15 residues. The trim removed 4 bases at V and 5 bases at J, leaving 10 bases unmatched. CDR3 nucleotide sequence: TGTGCCAGCAGCCCGCGGGACTCAGGGGGTTATGGCTACACCTTC. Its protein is CASSPRDSGGYGYTF.

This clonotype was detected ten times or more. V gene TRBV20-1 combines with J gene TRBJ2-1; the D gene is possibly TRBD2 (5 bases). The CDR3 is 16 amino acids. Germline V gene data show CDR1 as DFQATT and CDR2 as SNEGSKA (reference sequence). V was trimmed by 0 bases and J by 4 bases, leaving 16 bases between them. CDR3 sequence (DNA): TGCAGTGCTAGAGATCATACGGGGTCGATTTACAATGAGCAGTTCTTC. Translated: CSARDHTGSIYNEQFF.

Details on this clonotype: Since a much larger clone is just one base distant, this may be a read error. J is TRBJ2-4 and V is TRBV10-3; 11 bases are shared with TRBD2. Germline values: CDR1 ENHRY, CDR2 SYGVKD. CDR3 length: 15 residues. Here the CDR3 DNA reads TGTACCATCAGTGAGCCCGGGACTAGCGGCAACATTCAGTACTTC. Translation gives CTISEPGTSGNIQYF.

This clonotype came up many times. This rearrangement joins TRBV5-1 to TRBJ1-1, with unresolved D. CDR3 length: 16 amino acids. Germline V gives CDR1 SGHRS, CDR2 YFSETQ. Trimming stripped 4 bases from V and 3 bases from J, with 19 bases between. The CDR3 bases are TGCGCCAGCAGCCACCTCAGCCGGGGTGGGCACACTGAAGCTTTCTTT. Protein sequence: CASSHLSRGGHTEAFF.

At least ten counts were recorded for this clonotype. CDR3 amino acids: CASSLVAAGRETQYF. Here the CDR3 DNA reads TGTGCCAGCAGCTTAGTGGCGGCAGGGAGAGAGACCCAGTACTTC. The J gene is TRBJ2-5, the V gene TRBV7-2; TRBD1 or TRBD2 may be the D gene (5 bases each). V lost 1 base and J 4 bases, leaving 13 bases between the germline ends. CDR1 is SGHTA and CDR2 is FQGNSA in the germline V gene. The CDR3 extends over 15 amino acids.

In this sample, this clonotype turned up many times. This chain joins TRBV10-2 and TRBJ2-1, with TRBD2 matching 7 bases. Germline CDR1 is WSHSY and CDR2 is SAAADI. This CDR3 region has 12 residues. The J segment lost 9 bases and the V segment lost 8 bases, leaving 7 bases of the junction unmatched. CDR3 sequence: CASEAGYGEQFF. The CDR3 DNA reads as TGCGCCAGCGAAGCGGGATATGGTGAGCAGTTCTTC.